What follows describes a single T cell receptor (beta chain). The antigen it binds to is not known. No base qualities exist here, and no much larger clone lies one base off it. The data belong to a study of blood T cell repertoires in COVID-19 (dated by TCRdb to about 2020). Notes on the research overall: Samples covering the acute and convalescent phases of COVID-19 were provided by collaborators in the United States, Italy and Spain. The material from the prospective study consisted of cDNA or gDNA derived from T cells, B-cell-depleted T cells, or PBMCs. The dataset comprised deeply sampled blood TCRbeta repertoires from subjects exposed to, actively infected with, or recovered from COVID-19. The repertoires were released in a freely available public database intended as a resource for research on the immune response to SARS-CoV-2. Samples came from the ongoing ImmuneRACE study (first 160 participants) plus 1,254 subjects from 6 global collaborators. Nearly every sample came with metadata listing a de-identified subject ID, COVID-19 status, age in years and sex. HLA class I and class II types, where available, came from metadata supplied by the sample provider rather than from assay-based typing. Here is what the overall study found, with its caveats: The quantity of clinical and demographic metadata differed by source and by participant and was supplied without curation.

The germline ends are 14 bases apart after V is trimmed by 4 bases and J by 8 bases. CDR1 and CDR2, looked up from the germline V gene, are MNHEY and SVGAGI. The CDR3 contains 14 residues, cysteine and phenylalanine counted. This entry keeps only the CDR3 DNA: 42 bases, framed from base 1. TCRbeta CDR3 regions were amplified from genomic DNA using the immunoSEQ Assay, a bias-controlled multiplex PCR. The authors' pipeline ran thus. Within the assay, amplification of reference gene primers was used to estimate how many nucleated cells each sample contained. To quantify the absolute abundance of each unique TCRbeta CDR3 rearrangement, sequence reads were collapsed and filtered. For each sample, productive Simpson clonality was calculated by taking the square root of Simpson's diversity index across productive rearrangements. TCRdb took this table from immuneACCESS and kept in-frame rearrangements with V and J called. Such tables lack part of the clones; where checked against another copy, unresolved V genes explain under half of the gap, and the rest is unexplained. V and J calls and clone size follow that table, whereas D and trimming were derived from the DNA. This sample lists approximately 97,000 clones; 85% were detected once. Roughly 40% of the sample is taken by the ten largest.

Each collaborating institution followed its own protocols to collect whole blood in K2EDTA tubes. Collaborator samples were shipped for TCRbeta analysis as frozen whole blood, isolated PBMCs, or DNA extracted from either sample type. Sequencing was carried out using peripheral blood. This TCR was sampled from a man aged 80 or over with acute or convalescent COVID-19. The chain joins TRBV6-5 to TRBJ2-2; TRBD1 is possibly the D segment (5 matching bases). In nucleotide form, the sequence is TGTGCCAGCAGTTTAAGCAGGGATACTGGGGAGCTGTTTTTT. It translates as CASSLSRDTGELFF.